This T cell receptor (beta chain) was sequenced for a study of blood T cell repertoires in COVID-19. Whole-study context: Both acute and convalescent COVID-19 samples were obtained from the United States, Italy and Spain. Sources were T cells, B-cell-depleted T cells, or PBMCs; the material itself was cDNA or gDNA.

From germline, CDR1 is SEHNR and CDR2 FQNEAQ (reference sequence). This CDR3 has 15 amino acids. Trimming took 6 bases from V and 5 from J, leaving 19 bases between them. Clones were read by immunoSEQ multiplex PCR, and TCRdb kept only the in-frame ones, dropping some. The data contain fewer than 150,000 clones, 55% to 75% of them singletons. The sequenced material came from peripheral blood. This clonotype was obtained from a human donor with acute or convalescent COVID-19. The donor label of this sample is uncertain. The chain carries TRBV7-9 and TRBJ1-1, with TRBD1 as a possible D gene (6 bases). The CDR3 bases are TGTGCCAGCAGACAGAAACAGGGTTCGGAAACTGAAGCTTTCTTT. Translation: CASRQKQGSETEAFF.